Shown below are 20 T cell receptor beta chains from a single sample sequenced in a study of OX40 agonist ivuxolimab in advanced cancers. Sequencing was performed with immunoSEQ multiplex PCR; in TCRdb, only in-frame clones are kept and a portion is missing. In the table there are around 60,000 clones, about 91% of which are singletons. The sample consisted of CD4+ or CD8+ T cells sorted from blood, taken in a trial of the OX40 agonist ivuxolimab. These receptors originate from an adult with an advanced solid tumor such as melanoma, head and neck, liver or kidney cancer.

CDR3 sequence: CASSADSGFAYEQYF. The DNA for the CDR3 is TGCGCCAGCAGCGCGGACAGCGGTTTCGCCTACGAGCAGTACTTC. The genes are TRBV5-1 and TRBJ2-7; perhaps TRBD1 as D (6 bases). This CDR3 is 15 amino acids long. Per the germline V gene, CDR1 is SGHRS and CDR2 is YFSETQ. The V gene lost 4 bases and the J gene lost 2 bases, with 16 bases spanning the gap.

The rearrangement links TRBV19 to TRBJ2-5; TRBD2 aligns across 9 bases. The CDR3 is made up of 16 amino acids. After removal of 2 bases from V and 4 bases from J, the junction contained 8 bases not matched to a gene. Germline V lookup: CDR1 LNHDA, CDR2 SQIVND (reference sequence). CDR3 residues: CASSIRDSGSVETQYF. CDR3 coding DNA: TGTGCCAGTAGTATACGAGATAGCGGGAGCGTAGAGACCCAGTACTTC.

In this sample, this clone turned up a few times. The chain joins TRBV7-6 to TRBJ1-1; 8 bases line up with TRBD1. The trim removed 3 bases at V and 1 base at J, leaving 1 base unmatched. This CDR3 is 14 amino acids long. Germline lookup yields CDR1 SGHVS and CDR2 FNYEAQ. The CDR3 sequence: CASSLGQENTEAFF. Here the CDR3 DNA reads TGTGCCAGCAGCTTGGGACAGGAGAACACTGAAGCTTTCTTT.

This chain uses TRBV7-3 with TRBJ2-3; D is unclear. The germline gives CDR1 SGHTA, CDR2 FQGTGA. Trimming shortened V by 2 bases and J by 7 bases, and 13 bases separated the two germline ends. The CDR3 covers 14 residues. The CDR3 sequence is CASSLGTASNTQYF. For the CDR3, the DNA is TGTGCCAGCAGCTTAGGTACTGCATCGAATACGCAGTATTTT.

This clone occurred once. The V and J genes are TRBV5-1 and TRBJ1-2; D is perhaps TRBD1 (6 bases). CDR1 SGHRS and CDR2 YFSETQ come from the germline V gene. The CDR3 runs 16 residues. Deletions cut 4 bases from V and 3 bases from J, with 19 bases between. The CDR3 protein is CASSLGNPRQDYGYTF. The CDR3, as DNA: TGCGCCAGCAGCCTTGGGAACCCGAGACAGGACTATGGCTACACCTTC.

The chain employs TRBV28 and TRBJ1-2; D not certain. Germline V gives CDR1 MDHEN, CDR2 SYDVKM. V dropped 3 bases and J dropped 4 bases, with 9 bases sitting between them. This CDR3 comprises 13 residues. CDR3 protein: CASSFMGFYGYTF. CDR3 nucleotide sequence: TGTGCCAGCAGTTTTATGGGATTCTATGGCTACACCTTC.

J is TRBJ2-5 and V is TRBV6-6, with unresolved D. V dropped 8 bases and J dropped 6 bases, with 10 bases sitting between them. The CDR3 covers 11 residues. Germline CDR1 is MNHNY and CDR2 is SVGAGI (reference sequence). CDR3 nucleotide sequence: TGTGCCAGCCAGTGGGATAAGACCCAGTACTTC. Translated: CASQWDKTQYF.

The chain uses TRBV16 and TRBJ1-4; D is unresolved. V lost 0 bases and J 8 bases, leaving 13 bases between the germline ends. Germline-derived CDR1 and CDR2 are KGHSY and FQNENV. The CDR3 is 15 residues long. CDR3 in amino acids: CASSQSAGKVEKLFF. As DNA, the CDR3 is TGTGCCAGCAGCCAATCAGCGGGGAAGGTAGAAAAACTGTTTTTT.

The count of this clone is one. The chain employs TRBV15 and TRBJ2-7; 9 bases match TRBD1. CDR1 is LNHNV and CDR2 is YYDKDF in the germline V gene (reference sequence). The CDR3 is 16 amino acids. The V gene end was trimmed by 5 bases and the J gene end by 4 bases; junction bases not matched to a gene: 12. In nucleotides, the CDR3 is TGTGCCACCAGCGCACCCTGGGACAGGGTCGAGTACGAGCAGTACTTC. Translated, it gives CATSAPWDRVEYEQYF.

This sequence joins TRBV6-6 and TRBJ2-1; 7 nucleotides align to TRBD2. CDR3 size: 15 residues. The V gene end was trimmed by 4 bases and the J gene end by 8 bases; junction bases not matched to a gene: 11. Per the germline V gene, CDR1 is MNHNY and CDR2 is SVGAGI (reference sequence). DNA of the CDR3: TGTGCCAGCAGTTTGAGTCTAGCGGTAATCGATGAGCAGTTCTTC. Translating gives CASSLSLAVIDEQFF.

The chain combines TRBV7-2 with TRBJ2-5; TRBD2 matches 8 bases. CDR3 length: 16 residues. J was trimmed by 9 bases and V by 4 bases; bases with no gene match: 16. Germline V lookup: CDR1 SGHTA, CDR2 FQGNSA. Written as DNA, the CDR3 is TGTGCCAGCAGCTCAAGCCCGACTAGCGCCCGCCCACCCCAGTACTTC. It yields the protein CASSSSPTSARPPQYF. Full variable domain (outside the CDR3, taken from reference TRBV7-2 and TRBJ2-5): GAGVSQSPSNKVTEKGKDVELRCDPISGHTALYWYRQSLGQGLEFLIYFQGNSAPDKSGLPSDRFSAERTGGSVSTLTIQRTQQEDSAVYLCASSSSPTSARPPQYFGPGTRLLVL.

This chain uses TRBV9 with TRBJ2-3, with a weak D call TRBD1 (6 bases). This CDR3 has 15 residues. V lost 4 bases, J lost 3 bases, and 15 bases lay in between. Germline V gene sequence: CDR1 SGDLS, CDR2 YYNGEE. For the CDR3, the DNA is TGTGCCAGCAGCACCTCGGGACAATATACAGATACGCAGTATTTT. Translating it yields CASSTSGQYTDTQYF.

This clone was found a few times. The chain is built from TRBV21-1 and TRBJ2-6; the D call of TRBD1 is as the table states it, not checked on the DNA. TRBV21-1 is given as a pseudogene. CDR3 size: 19 residues. CDR3 protein: CASSRLPGQGFSGANVLTF. CDR3 in DNA: TGTGCCAGCAGCAGATTACCGGGACAGGGGTTTTCAGGGGCCAACGTCCTGACTTTC.

This clone has more than one count but fewer than ten. The chain recombines TRBV5-1 with TRBJ1-2, with TRBD1 as a possible D gene (6 bases). The CDR3 loop spans 13 amino acids. Germline loops: CDR1 SGHRS, CDR2 YFSETQ. V lost 4 bases to trimming and J lost 1 base, with 8 bases between them. The CDR3 DNA reads TGCGCCAGCAGCGCACAGGGTAACTATGGCTACACCTTC. It encodes CASSAQGNYGYTF.

The chain combines TRBV19 with TRBJ1-5, with unresolved D. The CDR3 runs to 16 residues. The germline V gene has CDR1 LNHDA and CDR2 SQIVND (reference sequence). V lost 5 bases to trimming and J lost 2 bases, with 16 bases between them. The CDR3 loop is CASSAIPTIGNQPQHF. CDR3 bases: TGTGCCAGTAGTGCCATTCCCACCATCGGCAATCAGCCCCAGCATTTT.

This chain joins TRBV5-1 and TRBJ2-3, with 7 bases fitting TRBD2. Germline CDR1 reads SGHRS; CDR2 reads YFSETQ. The junction had 16 bases not matched to a gene; V was cut back by 4 bases and J by 5 bases. The CDR3 is made up of 17 amino acids. CDR3 sequence (DNA): TGCGCCAGCAGCCCCGACCCTTCGGCGGGAGTCGTAGATACGCAGTATTTT. Translated: CASSPDPSAGVVDTQYF.

This chain connects TRBV11-3 to TRBJ2-7; D is unresolved. From germline, CDR1 is SGHNT and CDR2 YENEEA. Trimming shortened V by 0 bases and J by 2 bases, and 5 bases separated the two germline ends. This CDR3 region has 13 residues. CDR3 nucleotide sequence: TGTGCCAGCAGCTTAGACGCGACCTACGAGCAGTACTTC. It translates to CASSLDATYEQYF.

This chain uses TRBV19 with TRBJ2-7; D not resolved. Trimming removed 3 bases from V and 1 base from J, with 7 bases in between. Germline-derived CDR1 and CDR2 are LNHDA and SQIVND (reference sequence). This CDR3 is 13 amino acids long. CDR3 DNA sequence: TGTGCCAGTAGTATTAGCCGTTCCTACGAGCAGTACTTC. Translating it yields CASSISRSYEQYF.

The chain's CDR3 is CASSLLQRVTGELFF. The DNA of the CDR3 is TGTGCCAGCAGTTTATTGCAGCGGGTCACCGGGGAGCTGTTTTTT. The rearrangement joins TRBV28 to TRBJ2-2; D possibly corresponds to TRBD2 (6 bases). This CDR3 contains 15 residues. The germline gives CDR1 MDHEN, CDR2 SYDVKM. Trimming stripped 1 base from V and 4 bases from J, with 10 bases between.

The chain carries TRBV6-1 and TRBJ2-7, with 7 positions matching TRBD1. Germline-derived CDR1 and CDR2 are MNHNS and SASEGT. Trimming removed 4 bases from V and 2 bases from J; junction bases left unmatched: 5. This CDR3 spans 14 amino acids. DNA for the CDR3: TGTGCCAGCAGTGGGAACAGGGGTGCCTACGAGCAGTACTTC. Amino acid sequence: CASSGNRGAYEQYF.